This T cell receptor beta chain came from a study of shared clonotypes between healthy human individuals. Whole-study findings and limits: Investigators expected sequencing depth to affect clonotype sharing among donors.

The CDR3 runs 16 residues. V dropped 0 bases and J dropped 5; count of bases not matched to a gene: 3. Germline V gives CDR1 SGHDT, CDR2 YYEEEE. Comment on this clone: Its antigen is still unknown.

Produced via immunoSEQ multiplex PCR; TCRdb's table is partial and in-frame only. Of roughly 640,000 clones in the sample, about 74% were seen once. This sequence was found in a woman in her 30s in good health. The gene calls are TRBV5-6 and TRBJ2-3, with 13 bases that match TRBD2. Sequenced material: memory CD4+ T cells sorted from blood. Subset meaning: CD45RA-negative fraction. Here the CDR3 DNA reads TGTGCCAGCAGCTTGGTAACTAGCGGGAGGGAAGATACGCAGTATTTT. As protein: CASSLVTSGREDTQYF.